This T cell receptor beta chain was sequenced for a study of blood T cell repertoires in COVID-19. Study-wide context: Whether acute or convalescent, the COVID-19 samples came from the United States, Italy and Spain. T cells, B-cell-depleted T cells, or PBMCs provided the cDNA or gDNA that served as material.

This clone was detected a few times. The assay was immunoSEQ multiplex PCR, and TCRdb's table has in-frame clones only and misses some. The data hold about 480,000 clones, with approximately 90% observed a single time. The CDR3 totals 13 residues. The germline V gene has CDR1 MNHEY and CDR2 SVGAGI. Trimming pared 6 bases from V and 5 bases from J, leaving 8 bases between. Sequencing input: PBMCs or T cells enriched from blood (not recorded which). The receptor comes from a woman aged 55-70 years who had recovered from COVID-19. The chain has TRBV6-5 and TRBJ1-6; D is unclear. DNA of the CDR3: TGTGCCAGCAGCCTACAGAATAATTCACCCCTCCACTTT. Protein sequence: CASSLQNNSPLHF.